These 18 T cell receptor beta chains were sequenced from one sample in a study of blood T cell repertoires in COVID-19 (dated by TCRdb to 2019 to 2021). The library was prepared using the immunoSEQ multiplex PCR assay. TCRdb mirrors the immuneACCESS table, restricted to in-frame sequences. Some clones are absent from its copies; in checked studies, under half trace to an unresolved V gene, and the reason for the others is unknown. This sample lists approximately 350,000 clones; 80% to 85% were detected once. Of the sample, 5% to 6% falls within the top ten clones. The sequenced sample was PBMCs or T cells enriched from blood (not recorded which). Receptors originate from a woman in her fifties or sixties who had recovered from COVID-19.

The CDR3 DNA sequence: TGTGCCATCAGTGAGTCGGCCGGCACAGCTGGGTATGGCTACACCTTC. Translated, it gives CAISESAGTAGYGYTF. J is TRBJ1-2 and V is TRBV10-3; the D is unclear. V lost 0 bases and J lost 5, with 16 bases in between. The length of the CDR3 is 16 residues. CDR1 is ENHRY, CDR2 SYGVKD, per germline.

V and J are TRBV6-2 or TRBV6-3 and TRBJ2-3; 14 nucleotides line up with TRBD2. The CDR3 sequence is 15 residues long. The trim removed 4 bases at V and 4 bases at J, leaving 1 base unmatched. Germline V lookup: CDR1 MNHEY, CDR2 SVGEGT. The CDR3 here is CASSSTSGRADTQYF. The CDR3 region has the DNA TGTGCCAGCAGTTCGACTAGCGGGAGGGCAGATACGCAGTATTTT.

J is TRBJ1-1 and V is TRBV21-1. TRBV21-1 is shown as a pseudogene. The CDR3 is 10 amino acids. CDR3 protein: CARGGPRAFF. For the CDR3, the DNA is TGTGCCAGGGGTGGTCCGAGGGCTTTCTTT.

The J gene is TRBJ2-2, the V gene TRBV11-3; D is ambiguous. Trimming shortened V by 6 bases and J by 5 bases, and 13 bases separated the two germline ends. The CDR3 loop spans 14 amino acids. Germline V gene data show CDR1 as SGHNT and CDR2 as YENEEA. The CDR3 DNA follows: TGTGCCAGCAGGAGCGCCCTTTGGACCGGGGAGCTGTTTTTT. Translated: CASRSALWTGELFF. Full variable domain (remainder filled in from reference TRBV11-3 and TRBJ2-2): EAGVVQSPRYKIIEKKQPVAFWCNPISGHNTLYWYLQNLGQGPELLIRYENEEAVDDSQLPKDRFSAERLKGVDSTLKIQPAELGDSAVYLCASRSALWTGELFFGEGSRLTVL.

The rearrangement joins TRBV19 to TRBJ1-2; 8 nucleotides agree with TRBD1. The CDR3 has 16 amino acids. V trimming: 1 base; J trimming: 4 bases; junction bases outside the gene matches: 8. CDR1 LNHDA and CDR2 SQIVND come from the germline V gene (reference sequence). DNA for the CDR3: TGTGCCAGTAGTATAGTTATAGGACAGGGTTCCTATGGCTACACCTTC. As protein: CASSIVIGQGSYGYTF.

The gene calls are TRBV19 and TRBJ2-7, with TRBD1 matching over 7 bases. The CDR3 has 17 amino acids. V shed 3 bases, J shed 1 base, and the junction held 12 bases outside the gene matches. The germline gives CDR1 LNHDA, CDR2 SQIVND (reference sequence). This CDR3 reads CASSIKGSGGMSYEQYF. In DNA form, the CDR3 reads TGTGCCAGTAGTATTAAGGGATCAGGGGGAATGTCCTACGAGCAGTACTTC.

The chain combines TRBV7-3 with TRBJ2-1; 11 nucleotides align to TRBD2. Germline CDR1 is SGHTA and CDR2 is FQGTGA. After removal of 5 bases from V and 4 bases from J, the junction contained 7 bases not matched to a gene. The CDR3 totals 16 residues. CDR3 protein: CASSPSGLAGYNEQFF. The CDR3 bases are TGTGCCAGCAGCCCCTCAGGACTAGCGGGTTACAATGAGCAGTTCTTC.

The V and J genes are TRBV11-3 and TRBJ2-7; maybe TRBD1 (5 bases). Germline V gene sequence: CDR1 SGHNT, CDR2 YENEEA. Trimming took off 3 bases at V and 2 bases at J, with 8 bases between the two ends. CDR3 size: 13 residues. For the CDR3, the DNA is TGTGCCAGCAGCTTCGACAGAACCTACGAGCAGTACTTC. Amino acid sequence: CASSFDRTYEQYF. Supplemented by reference TRBV11-3 and TRBJ2-7, the full variable domain reads EAGVVQSPRYKIIEKKQPVAFWCNPISGHNTLYWYLQNLGQGPELLIRYENEEAVDDSQLPKDRFSAERLKGVDSTLKIQPAELGDSAVYLCASSFDRTYEQYFGPGTRLTVT.

The chain joins TRBV6-5 to TRBJ2-7, with 7 nucleotides matching TRBD1. Germline V gene sequence: CDR1 MNHEY, CDR2 SVGAGI. Trimming at V came to 4 bases and at J to 0 bases, leaving 6 bases not matched to a gene. The CDR3 runs 15 residues. CDR3 loop: CASSSDRTLSYEQYF. CDR3 DNA sequence: TGTGCCAGCAGTTCGGACAGGACGCTCTCCTACGAGCAGTACTTC.

The chain carries TRBV14 and TRBJ2-5; D might be TRBD2 (5 bases). Germline CDR1 SGHDN, CDR2 FVKESK. This CDR3 spans 14 amino acids. V was cut by 3 bases and J by 5 bases, with 13 bases left in between. Here the CDR3 reads CASSHHGTRETQYF. As DNA, the CDR3 is TGTGCCAGCAGCCATCACGGAACTAGGGAGACCCAGTACTTC.

The genes are TRBV12-3 or TRBV12-4 and TRBJ1-6; D gene ambiguous. The ends were cut back, 6 bases at V and 9 bases at J, with 9 bases in the middle. The CDR3 sequence is 12 residues long. The CDR3 region has the DNA TGTGCCAGCAGCATAAGGAGTTCACCCCTCCACTTT. It is translated as CASSIRSSPLHF.

The CDR3 DNA reads as TGTGCCAGCAGCCAGGTCGGTTACTCTGGAAACACCATATATTTT. This translates into CASSQVGYSGNTIYF. The chain combines TRBV14 with TRBJ1-3; D call uncertain. The CDR3 sequence is 15 residues long. Trimming removed 3 bases at V and 0 bases at J, with 9 bases between. The V gene's germline CDR1 is SGHDN and CDR2 FVKESK.

The V and J genes are TRBV19 and TRBJ2-7, with 12 bases lining up with TRBD1. V shed 4 bases and J 1 base; nucleotides not matched to a gene: 8. In germline, CDR1 is LNHDA, CDR2 SQIVND (reference sequence). The CDR3 has 17 amino acids. In DNA form, the CDR3 reads TGTGCCAGTAGTAGGGGACAGGGGGCTGGTATATCCTACGAGCAGTACTTC. Amino acid sequence: CASSRGQGAGISYEQYF.

The V call is TRBV19, the J call TRBJ2-1, with 8 bases matching TRBD1. CDR3 length equals 13 residues. The germline CDR1 and CDR2 sequences are LNHDA and SQIVND (reference sequence). The V segment lost 6 bases and the J segment 7 bases; nucleotides outside the gene matches: 5. The CDR3 bases are TGTGCCAGTAGGGACAGGGCGGGGAATGAGCAGTTCTTC. As protein: CASRDRAGNEQFF. Full variable domain (rest looked up from reference TRBV19 and TRBJ2-1): DGGITQSPKYLFRKEGQNVTLSCEQNLNHDAMYWYRQDPGQGLRLIYYSQIVNDFQKGDIAEGYSVSREKKESFPLTVTSAQKNPTAFYLCASRDRAGNEQFFGPGTRLTVL.

This clone was detected a few times. This sequence joins TRBV30 and TRBJ2-5; tentatively, D is TRBD1 (6 bases). The germline V gene encodes CDR1 GTSNPN and CDR2 SVGIG (reference sequence). This CDR3 has 14 residues. Trimming pared 2 bases from V and 2 bases from J, leaving 12 bases between. The CDR3 DNA sequence: TGTGCCTGGAGTCCAACAGGGTTACAAGAGACCCAGTACTTC. Translation gives CAWSPTGLQETQYF.

This sequence joins TRBV27 and TRBJ2-5; the match to TRBD2 covers 8 bases. CDR1 is MNHEY and CDR2 is SMNVEV in the germline V gene (reference sequence). Losses at the gene ends were 8 bases for V and 5 bases for J; bases not matched to a gene: 4. This CDR3 has 12 amino acids. The CDR3 protein is CASRGGGETQYF. The CDR3 DNA reads TGTGCCAGCCGGGGGGGCGGGGAGACCCAGTACTTC.

This clone has a handful of counts. J is TRBJ1-4 and V is TRBV11-2, with D uncertain. Germline V gives CDR1 SGHAT, CDR2 FQNNGV. V was cut by 5 bases and J by 6 bases, with 19 bases left in between. The CDR3 covers 16 residues. The CDR3 DNA is TGTGCCAGCAGCCCACGAAGCCCAGGTTCCCATGAAAAACTGTTTTTT. Residues: CASSPRSPGSHEKLFF.

For this clone: This sample also contains other DNA sequences that code for the same CDR3. This chain uses TRBV9 with TRBJ1-3; a possible D gene is TRBD1 (5 bases). V lost 0 bases to trimming and J lost 2 bases, with 9 bases between them. CDR1 and CDR2 from the germline V gene are SGDLS and YYNGEE. This CDR3 contains 15 residues. As DNA, the CDR3 is TGTGCCAGCAGCGTAGGACAGCTACCTGGAAACACCATATATTTT. Encoded protein: CASSVGQLPGNTIYF.